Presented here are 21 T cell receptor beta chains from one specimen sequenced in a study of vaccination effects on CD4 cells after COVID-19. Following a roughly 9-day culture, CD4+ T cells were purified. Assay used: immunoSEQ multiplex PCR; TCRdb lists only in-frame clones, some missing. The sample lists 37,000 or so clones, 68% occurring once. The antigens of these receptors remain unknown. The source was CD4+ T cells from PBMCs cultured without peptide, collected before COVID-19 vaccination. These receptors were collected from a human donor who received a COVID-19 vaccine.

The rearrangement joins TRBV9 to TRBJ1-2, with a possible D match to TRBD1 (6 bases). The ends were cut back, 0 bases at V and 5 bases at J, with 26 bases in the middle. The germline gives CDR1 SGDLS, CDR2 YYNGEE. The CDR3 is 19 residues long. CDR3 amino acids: CASSVAPSVRGTPIYGYTF. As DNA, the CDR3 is TGTGCCAGCAGCGTAGCCCCCTCAGTCCGGGGGACACCCATTTATGGCTACACCTTC.

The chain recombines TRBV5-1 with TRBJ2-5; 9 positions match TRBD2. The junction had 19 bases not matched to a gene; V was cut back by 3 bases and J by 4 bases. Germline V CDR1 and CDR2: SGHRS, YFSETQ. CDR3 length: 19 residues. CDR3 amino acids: CASSSSTVYYSGSGETQYF. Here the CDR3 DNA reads TGCGCCAGCAGCTCCTCAACCGTTTACTATAGCGGGAGTGGAGAGACCCAGTACTTC.

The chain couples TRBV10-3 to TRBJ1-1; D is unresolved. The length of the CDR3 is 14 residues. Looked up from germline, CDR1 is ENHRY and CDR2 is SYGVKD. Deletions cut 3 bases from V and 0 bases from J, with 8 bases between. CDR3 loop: CAISDYGVNTEAFF. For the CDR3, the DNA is TGTGCCATCAGTGATTACGGGGTGAACACTGAAGCTTTCTTT.

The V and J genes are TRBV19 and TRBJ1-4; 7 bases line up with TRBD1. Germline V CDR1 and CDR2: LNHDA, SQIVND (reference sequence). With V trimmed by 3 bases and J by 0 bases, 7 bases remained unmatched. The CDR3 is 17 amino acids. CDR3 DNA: TGTGCCAGTAGTATTGTTGGACAGGCGTCAACTAATGAAAAACTGTTTTTT. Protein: CASSIVGQASTNEKLFF.

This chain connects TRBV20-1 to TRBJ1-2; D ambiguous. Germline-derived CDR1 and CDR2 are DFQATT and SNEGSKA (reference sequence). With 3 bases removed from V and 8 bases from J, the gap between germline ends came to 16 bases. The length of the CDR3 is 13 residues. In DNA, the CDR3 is TGCAGTGCTAGTGAGCGGTCGGATGAAGGCTACACCTTC. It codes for CSASERSDEGYTF.

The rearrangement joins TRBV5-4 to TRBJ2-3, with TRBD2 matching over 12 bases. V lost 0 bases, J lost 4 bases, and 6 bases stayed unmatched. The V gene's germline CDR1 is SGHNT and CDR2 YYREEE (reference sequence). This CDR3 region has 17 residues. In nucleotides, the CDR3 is TGTGCCAGCAGCTTGGCGGCTAGCGGGAGGGCCGCAGATACGCAGTATTTT. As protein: CASSLAASGRAADTQYF.

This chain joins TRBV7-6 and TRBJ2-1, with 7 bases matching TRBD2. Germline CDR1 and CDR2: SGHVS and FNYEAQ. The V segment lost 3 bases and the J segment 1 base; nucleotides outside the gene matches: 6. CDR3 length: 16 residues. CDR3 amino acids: CASSLLPGGSYNEQFF. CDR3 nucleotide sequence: TGTGCCAGCAGCTTGTTACCGGGGGGTTCCTACAATGAGCAGTTCTTC.

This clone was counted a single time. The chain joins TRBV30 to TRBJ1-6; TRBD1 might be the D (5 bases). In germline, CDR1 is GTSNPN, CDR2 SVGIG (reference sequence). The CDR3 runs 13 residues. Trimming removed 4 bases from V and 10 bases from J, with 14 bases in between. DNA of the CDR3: TGTGCCTGGACCCGGGACGGCTCATCACCCCTCCACTTT. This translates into CAWTRDGSSPLHF.

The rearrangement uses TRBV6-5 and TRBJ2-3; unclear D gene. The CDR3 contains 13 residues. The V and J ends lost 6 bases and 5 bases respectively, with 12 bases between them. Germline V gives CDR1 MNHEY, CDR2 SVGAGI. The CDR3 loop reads CASRPTYRDTQYF. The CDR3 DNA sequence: TGTGCCAGCAGGCCAACCTATAGAGATACGCAGTATTTT.

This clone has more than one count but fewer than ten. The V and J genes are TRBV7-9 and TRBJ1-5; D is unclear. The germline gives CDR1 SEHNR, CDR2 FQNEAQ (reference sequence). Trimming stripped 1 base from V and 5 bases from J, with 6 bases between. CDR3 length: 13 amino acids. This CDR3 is CASSLGTYQPQHF. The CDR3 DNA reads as TGTGCCAGCAGCTTAGGCACTTATCAGCCCCAGCATTTT.

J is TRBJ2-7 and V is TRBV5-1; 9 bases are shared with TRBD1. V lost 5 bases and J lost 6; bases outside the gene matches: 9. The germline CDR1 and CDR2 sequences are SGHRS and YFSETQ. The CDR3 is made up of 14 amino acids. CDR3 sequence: CASRSGQGSGEQYF. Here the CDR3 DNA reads TGCGCCAGCAGGAGTGGACAGGGGTCAGGCGAGCAGTACTTC. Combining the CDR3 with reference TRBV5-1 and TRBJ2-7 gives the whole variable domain KAGVTQTPRYLIKTRGQQVTLSCSPISGHRSVSWYQQTPGQGLQFLFEYFSETQRNKGNFPGRFSGRQFSNSRSEMNVSTLELGDSALYLCASRSGQGSGEQYFGPGTRLTVT.

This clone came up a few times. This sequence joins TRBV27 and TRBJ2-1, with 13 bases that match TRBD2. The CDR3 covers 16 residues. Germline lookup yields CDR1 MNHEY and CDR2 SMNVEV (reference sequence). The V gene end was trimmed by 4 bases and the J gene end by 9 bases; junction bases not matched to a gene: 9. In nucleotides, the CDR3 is TGTGCCAGCAGTTCCTTCACTAGCGGGGGGGCGCTTGAGCAGTTCTTC. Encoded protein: CASSSFTSGGALEQFF.

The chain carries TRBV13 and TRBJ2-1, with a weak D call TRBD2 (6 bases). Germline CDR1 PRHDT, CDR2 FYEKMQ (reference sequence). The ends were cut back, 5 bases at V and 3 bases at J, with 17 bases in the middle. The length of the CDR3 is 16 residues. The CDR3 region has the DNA TGTGCCAGCAGCCTAAAAACGGGACTGTTCTACAATGAGCAGTTCTTC. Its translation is CASSLKTGLFYNEQFF. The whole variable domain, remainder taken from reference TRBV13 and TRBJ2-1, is AAGVIQSPRHLIKEKRETATLKCYPIPRHDTVYWYQQGPGQDPQFLISFYEKMQSDKGSIPDRFSAQQFSDYHSELNMSSLELGDSALYFCASSLKTGLFYNEQFFGPGTRLTVL.

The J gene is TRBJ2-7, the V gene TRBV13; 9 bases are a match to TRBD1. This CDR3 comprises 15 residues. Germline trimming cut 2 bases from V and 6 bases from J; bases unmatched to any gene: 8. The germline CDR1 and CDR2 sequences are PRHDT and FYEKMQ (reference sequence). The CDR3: CASSLPGQGVAEQYF. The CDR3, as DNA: TGTGCCAGCAGCTTACCGGGACAGGGAGTGGCCGAGCAGTACTTC.

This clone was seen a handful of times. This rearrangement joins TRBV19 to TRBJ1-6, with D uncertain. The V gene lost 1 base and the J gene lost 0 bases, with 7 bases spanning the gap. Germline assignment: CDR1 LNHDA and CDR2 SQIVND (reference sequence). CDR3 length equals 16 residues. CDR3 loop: CASSIVPSSYNSPLHF. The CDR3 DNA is TGTGCCAGTAGTATAGTCCCGAGCTCCTATAATTCACCCCTCCACTTT.

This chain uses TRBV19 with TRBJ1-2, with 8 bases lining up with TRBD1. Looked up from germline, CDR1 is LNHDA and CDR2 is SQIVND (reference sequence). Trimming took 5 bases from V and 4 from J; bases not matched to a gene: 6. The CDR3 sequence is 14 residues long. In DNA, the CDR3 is TGTGCCAGTAGTCGGACAGGGAACGGCTATGGCTACACCTTC. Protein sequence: CASSRTGNGYGYTF.

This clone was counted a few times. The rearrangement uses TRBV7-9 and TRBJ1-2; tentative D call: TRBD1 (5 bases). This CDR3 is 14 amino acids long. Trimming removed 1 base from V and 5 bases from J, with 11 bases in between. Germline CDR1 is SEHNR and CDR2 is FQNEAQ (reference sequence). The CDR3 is CASSLGQFSYGYTF. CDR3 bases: TGTGCCAGCAGCTTAGGACAGTTTTCTTATGGCTACACCTTC.

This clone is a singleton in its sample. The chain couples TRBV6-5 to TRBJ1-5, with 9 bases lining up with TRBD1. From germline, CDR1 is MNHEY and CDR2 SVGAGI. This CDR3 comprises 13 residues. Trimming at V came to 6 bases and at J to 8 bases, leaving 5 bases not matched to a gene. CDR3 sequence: CASRRTGAEPQHF. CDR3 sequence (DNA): TGTGCCAGCAGGAGGACAGGGGCAGAGCCCCAGCATTTT.

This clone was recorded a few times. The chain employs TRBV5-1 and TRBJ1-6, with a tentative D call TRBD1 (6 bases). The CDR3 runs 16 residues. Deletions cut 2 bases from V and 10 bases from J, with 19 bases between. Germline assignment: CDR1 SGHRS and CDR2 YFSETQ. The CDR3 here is CASSLDRPFVPSPLHF. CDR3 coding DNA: TGCGCCAGCAGCTTAGACAGGCCTTTTGTTCCATCACCCCTCCACTTT.

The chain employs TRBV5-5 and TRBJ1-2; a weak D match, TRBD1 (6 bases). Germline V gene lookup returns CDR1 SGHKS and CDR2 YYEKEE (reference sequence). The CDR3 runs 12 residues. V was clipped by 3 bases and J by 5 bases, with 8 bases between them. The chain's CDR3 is CASSSDSYGYTF. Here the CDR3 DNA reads TGTGCCAGCAGCTCGGACAGTTATGGCTACACCTTC.

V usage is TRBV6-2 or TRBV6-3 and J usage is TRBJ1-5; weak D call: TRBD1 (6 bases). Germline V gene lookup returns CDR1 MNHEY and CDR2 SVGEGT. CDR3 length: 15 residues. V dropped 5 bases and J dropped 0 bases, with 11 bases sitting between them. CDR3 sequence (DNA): TGTGCCAGCAGTGAGGACAGATATAGCAATCAGCCCCAGCATTTT. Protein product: CASSEDRYSNQPQHF.